Reported below is one T cell receptor beta chain. In the original processing: Nucleated cell counts were estimated from reference gene primer amplification. Generated by immunoSEQ multiplex PCR, the TCRdb table keeps only in-frame clones and is missing some. The V and J calls and clone size were taken over from that table, and D and trimming were inferred from the DNA. The sample holds about 190,000 clones; roughly four fifths are singletons and the top ten take 5.1%. This record belongs to a study of blood T cell repertoires in COVID-19. Study-wide background: Acute and convalescent COVID-19 specimens originated in the United States, Italy and Spain. In each case, the material was cDNA or gDNA derived from T cells, B-cell-depleted T cells, or PBMCs.

This sequence originates from a woman in her 70s with active or convalescent COVID-19. The sequenced sample consisted of peripheral blood.

CDR3 loop: CASRKTGTENSPLHF. CDR3 nucleotide sequence: TGTGCCAGCAGGAAGACCGGGACAGAGAATTCACCCCTCCACTTT. The V gene is TRBV6-5, the J gene TRBJ1-6; 7 positions match TRBD1. CDR3 length: 15 amino acids. Germline V gives CDR1 MNHEY, CDR2 SVGAGI. V lost 6 bases and J lost 7; bases outside the gene matches: 9.